The 19 T cell receptor beta chains given below trace back to one sample, sequenced in a study of cytomegalovirus exposure and HLA in healthy donors. It was with 60 Vbeta and 13 Jbeta primers that the PCR ran. TCRdb's copy holds only in-frame clones and misses some; the assay was immunoSEQ multiplex PCR. The sample includes about 130,000 clones, about 85% seen only once; the top ten take about 1.5%. Sequencing was performed on PBMCs. These receptors originate from a boy aged 10-17 years in good health and CMV-seronegative.

The rearrangement joins TRBV6-6 to TRBJ2-1; D may be TRBD1 (6 bases). Germline values: CDR1 MNHNY, CDR2 SVGAGI (reference sequence). This CDR3 region has 13 residues. The V end was cut by 1 base, the J end by 7 bases, with 8 bases between. The CDR3 sequence is CASSYLGTNEQFF. The CDR3 DNA is TGTGCCAGCAGTTACTTGGGGACAAATGAGCAGTTCTTC.

This sequence joins TRBV9 and TRBJ1-4; D is ambiguous. The germline V gene has CDR1 SGDLS and CDR2 YYNGEE. V was pared by 0 bases and J by 4 bases, with 19 bases between. CDR3 length equals 18 residues. This CDR3 reads CASSVGLSRGDRNEKLFF. As DNA, the CDR3 is TGTGCCAGCAGCGTAGGACTTTCGCGCGGCGACCGTAATGAAAAACTGTTTTTT.

The J gene is TRBJ2-2, the V gene TRBV29-1, with a tentative D call TRBD2 (6 bases). CDR3 size: 14 residues. The V gene's germline CDR1 is SQVTM and CDR2 ANQGSEA. Between the trimmed V and J ends, which lost 2 bases and 3 bases, there was a span of 10 bases. The CDR3 coding sequence is TGCAGCGTTGAACGGGGGATCGACACCGGGGAGCTGTTTTTT. Amino acid sequence: CSVERGIDTGELFF.

The gene calls are TRBV7-8 and TRBJ1-2; D gene ambiguous. Germline loops: CDR1 SGHVS, CDR2 FQNEAQ. The CDR3 totals 14 residues. The V end was cut by 3 bases, the J end by 0 bases, with 8 bases between. The chain's CDR3 is CASSFGQANYGYTF. The CDR3 DNA follows: TGTGCCAGCAGCTTCGGCCAGGCTAACTATGGCTACACCTTC.

CDR3 loop: CASSLIGTAPGYTF. Written as DNA, the CDR3 is TGTGCCAGCAGCTTGATAGGGACAGCTCCAGGCTACACCTTC. The chain carries TRBV5-4 and TRBJ1-2, with 7 nucleotides matching TRBD1. Germline lookup yields CDR1 SGHNT and CDR2 YYREEE (reference sequence). Trimming at V came to 1 base and at J to 8 bases, leaving 8 bases not matched to a gene. This CDR3 has 14 amino acids. The variable domain in full, completed from reference TRBV5-4 and TRBJ1-2, reads ETGVTQSPTHLIKTRGQQVTLRCSSQSGHNTVSWYQQALGQGPQFIFQYYREEENGRGNFPPRFSGLQFPNYSSELNVNALELDDSALYLCASSLIGTAPGYTFGSGTRLTVV.

The gene calls are TRBV13 and TRBJ2-1, with 9 bases fitting TRBD2. J lost 8 bases, V lost 2 bases, and 1 base had no gene match. The CDR3 loop spans 13 amino acids. Germline V CDR1 and CDR2: PRHDT, FYEKMQ (reference sequence). The CDR3 region is CASSLTSGYEQFF. The CDR3, as DNA: TGTGCCAGCAGCTTAACTAGCGGGTATGAGCAGTTCTTC.

This chain joins TRBV30 and TRBJ2-3; D is possibly TRBD1 (8 bases). Trimming left V 5 bases short and J 3 bases short, with 15 bases between. Germline lookup yields CDR1 GTSNPN and CDR2 SVGIG (reference sequence). The CDR3 is made up of 14 amino acids. CDR3: CAWGEGQATDTQYF. Here the CDR3 DNA reads TGTGCCTGGGGGGAGGGACAGGCTACAGATACGCAGTATTTT.

The V call is TRBV18, the J call TRBJ2-5; 9 bases line up with TRBD1. CDR1 is KGHSH, CDR2 LQKENI, per germline. Trimming took 0 bases from V and 4 from J; bases not matched to a gene: 3. This CDR3 is 15 amino acids long. This chain's CDR3 is CASSPPMTGGETQYF. CDR3 in DNA: TGTGCCAGCTCACCACCGATGACAGGGGGAGAGACCCAGTACTTC.

This rearrangement joins TRBV5-4 to TRBJ2-7, with 8 bases that match TRBD2. The CDR3 contains 14 residues. Germline V gives CDR1 SGHNT, CDR2 YYREEE (reference sequence). The junction had 2 bases not matched to a gene; V was cut back by 0 bases and J by 3 bases. In nucleotides, the CDR3 is TGTGCCAGCAGCTTGGGAGCGGGGGACTACGAGCAGTACTTC. It is translated as CASSLGAGDYEQYF.

The rearrangement links TRBV29-1 to TRBJ2-7; 8 nucleotides align to TRBD1. The CDR3 is 12 residues long. The V gene end was trimmed by 6 bases and the J gene end by 3 bases; junction bases not matched to a gene: 4. Germline values: CDR1 SQVTM, CDR2 ANQGSEA. The CDR3 protein is CSVTGAFYEQYF. As DNA, the CDR3 is TGCAGCGTGACAGGGGCTTTCTACGAGCAGTACTTC.

The rearrangement links TRBV5-4 to TRBJ1-4; the match to TRBD1 covers 9 bases. The CDR3 contains 16 residues. V shed 2 bases, J shed 7 bases, and the junction held 9 bases outside the gene matches. Germline CDR1 reads SGHNT; CDR2 reads YYREEE (reference sequence). The CDR3 loop is CASSLPGQGKGEKLFF. The CDR3 DNA reads TGTGCCAGCAGCTTACCGGGACAGGGAAAGGGTGAAAAACTGTTTTTT.

CDR3 nucleotides: TGTGCCAGCAGCTTGGTCAGGGGCACAGATACGCAGTATTTT. This sequence encodes CASSLVRGTDTQYF. The gene calls are TRBV27 and TRBJ2-3; possible D gene TRBD1, 5 bases. The germline gives CDR1 MNHEY, CDR2 SMNVEV (reference sequence). V lost 6 bases to trimming and J lost 1 base, with 11 bases between them. The CDR3 covers 14 residues.

The chain employs TRBV18 and TRBJ1-2, with 7 positions matching TRBD1. CDR3 length equals 16 residues. Germline V gives CDR1 KGHSH, CDR2 LQKENI. V gave up 3 bases and J gave up 4 bases; unmatched junction bases: 11. The CDR3 coding sequence is TGTGCCAGCTCACCCCGGACAGGAAAGGAATTCTATGGCTACACCTTC. Protein: CASSPRTGKEFYGYTF.

The rearrangement joins TRBV9 to TRBJ1-1; no clear D gene. Trimming took 0 bases from V and 4 from J, leaving 13 bases between them. The CDR3 is made up of 15 amino acids. The germline V gene has CDR1 SGDLS and CDR2 YYNGEE. In DNA, the CDR3 is TGTGCCAGCAGCGTAGCTACGGGAGGAGCCACTGAAGCTTTCTTT. Encoded protein: CASSVATGGATEAFF.

The chain recombines TRBV4-1 with TRBJ1-1; a possible D gene is TRBD1 (5 bases). The CDR3 consists of 16 residues. Trimming shortened V by 1 base and J by 4 bases, and 16 bases separated the two germline ends. Germline V gene sequence: CDR1 MGHRA, CDR2 YSYEKL. CDR3 region: CASSQALQVRSTEAFF. Written as DNA, the CDR3 is TGCGCCAGCAGCCAAGCGCTACAGGTCAGGAGCACTGAAGCTTTCTTT.

The DNA of the CDR3 is TGTGCCAGCAGCTACATAGCGGGGGCTGGGGCCAACGTCCTGACTTTC. Translation gives CASSYIAGAGANVLTF. The chain couples TRBV7-2 to TRBJ2-6; 9 nucleotides match TRBD2. V trimming: 4 bases; J trimming: 2 bases; junction bases outside the gene matches: 3. The CDR3 is 16 residues long. The V gene's germline CDR1 is SGHTA and CDR2 FQGNSA.

This chain links TRBV19 with TRBJ1-1, with 7 bases fitting TRBD1. The CDR3 is made up of 15 amino acids. In germline, CDR1 is LNHDA, CDR2 SQIVND (reference sequence). Losses at the gene ends were 3 bases for V and 4 bases for J; bases not matched to a gene: 8. The CDR3 is CASSMTGSRGTEAFF. CDR3 in DNA: TGTGCCAGTAGTATGACAGGGAGTAGAGGCACTGAAGCTTTCTTT. Full variable domain (missing parts from reference TRBV19 and TRBJ1-1): DGGITQSPKYLFRKEGQNVTLSCEQNLNHDAMYWYRQDPGQGLRLIYYSQIVNDFQKGDIAEGYSVSREKKESFPLTVTSAQKNPTAFYLCASSMTGSRGTEAFFGQGTRLTVV.

This chain links TRBV2 with TRBJ2-6; 7 nucleotides align to TRBD1. The length of the CDR3 is 17 residues. With V trimmed by 2 bases and J by 0 bases, 4 bases remained unmatched. The V gene's germline CDR1 is SNHLY and CDR2 FYNNEI. The CDR3 sequence: CASSEWTGLSGANVLTF. The CDR3 nucleotides read TGTGCCAGCAGTGAATGGACAGGTCTCTCTGGGGCCAACGTCCTGACTTTC.

The chain carries TRBV5-1 and TRBJ2-3; D may be TRBD1 (6 bases). Germline CDR1 reads SGHRS; CDR2 reads YFSETQ. CDR3 length equals 14 residues. V dropped 0 bases and J dropped 2 bases, with 7 bases sitting between them. The CDR3 protein is CASSLGQVTDTQYF. The CDR3 nucleotides read TGCGCCAGCAGCTTGGGACAGGTCACAGATACGCAGTATTTT.